This T cell receptor (beta chain) was identified during a study of response to subunit inactivated influenza vaccine. One entry per CDR3 protein results from TCRdb running MiXCR on the RT-PCR reads. The sample lists about 650,000 distinct CDR3 sequences, less than 15% occurring once. The V end lost 4 bases, the J end lost 2 bases, and 15 bases lay between the germline ends. The CDR3 contains 15 residues. Germline V gene lookup returns CDR1 LNHDA and CDR2 SQIVND (reference sequence). The sequencing here drew on PBMCs from blood, taken roughly 15 days before vaccination. The sequence was obtained from a man between 45 and 60 years old who received an inactivated influenza vaccine. This rearrangement joins TRBV19 to TRBJ2-7; D remains unclear. The CDR3, as DNA: TGTGCCAGTAGTAACCCCTCCGGTCGGGCCTACGAGCAGTACTTC. This gives the protein CASSNPSGRAYEQYF.